The source of this T cell receptor beta chain is a study of cytomegalovirus exposure and HLA in healthy donors. Study background: A previous analysis identified around 120 million unique TCR beta sequences derived from about 180 million T cells. Study outcomes and limitations: HLA alleles showed associations with about 15,000 TCR beta sequences in a later analysis, at a 0.05 false discovery rate.

In the PCR, 60 Vbeta and 13 Jbeta primers were used. The repertoire was sequenced with immunoSEQ multiplex PCR; TCRdb's copy has only in-frame clones and lacks some. The sample gives tens of thousands of clones, 55% to 65% of which show up once; more than 2.5% is in the top ten. The CDR3 sequence is 16 residues long. Germline V gives CDR1 SNHLY, CDR2 FYNNEI. About this clone itself: Its cognate antigen is unknown.

Donors counted as nominally healthy when sampled, yet unrecorded immune exposures were likely. The source of this sequence is a woman aged 45-59 years in good health and CMV-seronegative. This chain links TRBV2 with TRBJ2-5; 10 bases map to TRBD2. The tail of the sequence fits TRBJ2-7 better, so the J call may be wrong. Sequencing was done on a sample of PBMCs. CDR3 loop: CASSEPSAGGGYEQYF. The CDR3 DNA follows: TGTGCCAGCAGTGAACCCTCAGCGGGAGGGGGGTACGAGCAGTACTTC.